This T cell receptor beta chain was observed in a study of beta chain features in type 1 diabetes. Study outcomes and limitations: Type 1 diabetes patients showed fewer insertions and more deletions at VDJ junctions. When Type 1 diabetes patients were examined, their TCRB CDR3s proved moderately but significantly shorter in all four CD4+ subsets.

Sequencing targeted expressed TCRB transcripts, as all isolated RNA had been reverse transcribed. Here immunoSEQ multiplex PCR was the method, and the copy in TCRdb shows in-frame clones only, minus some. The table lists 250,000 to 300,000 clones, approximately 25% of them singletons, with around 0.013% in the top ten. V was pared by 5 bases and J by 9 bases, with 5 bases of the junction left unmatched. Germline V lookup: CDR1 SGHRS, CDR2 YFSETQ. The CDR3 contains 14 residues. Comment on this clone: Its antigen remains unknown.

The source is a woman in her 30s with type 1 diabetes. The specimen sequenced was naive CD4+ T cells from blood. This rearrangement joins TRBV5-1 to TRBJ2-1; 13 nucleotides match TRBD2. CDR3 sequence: CASSRGLAGFEQFF. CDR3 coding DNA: TGCGCCAGCAGTAGGGGACTAGCGGGATTTGAGCAGTTCTTC.